This T cell receptor (beta chain) was sequenced for a study of T cell responses to AZD1222 COVID-19 vaccine. Study at large: The study pooled second doses at about 4 or about 12 weeks. Whole-study results and caveats: Baseline seropositivity characterized only 5 to 7 AZD1222 recipients.

This CDR3 has 13 residues. Looked up from germline, CDR1 is MNHEY and CDR2 is SMNVEV (reference sequence). The ends were cut back, 8 bases at V and 2 bases at J, with 12 bases in the middle. In the case of this clone: The antigen is unknown.

The table came from immunoSEQ multiplex PCR; TCRdb's copy has only in-frame clones and leaves some out. The sample records 55,000 to 80,000 clones, around 80% being singletons. This sequence was found in an adult in good health. The J gene is TRBJ1-1, the V gene TRBV27; D call uncertain. The material was peripheral blood, obtained on day 0 of AZD1222 vaccination. The DNA of the CDR3 is TGTGCCAGCCGATTAGGGTTCAACACTGAAGCTTTCTTT. Translated, it gives CASRLGFNTEAFF.